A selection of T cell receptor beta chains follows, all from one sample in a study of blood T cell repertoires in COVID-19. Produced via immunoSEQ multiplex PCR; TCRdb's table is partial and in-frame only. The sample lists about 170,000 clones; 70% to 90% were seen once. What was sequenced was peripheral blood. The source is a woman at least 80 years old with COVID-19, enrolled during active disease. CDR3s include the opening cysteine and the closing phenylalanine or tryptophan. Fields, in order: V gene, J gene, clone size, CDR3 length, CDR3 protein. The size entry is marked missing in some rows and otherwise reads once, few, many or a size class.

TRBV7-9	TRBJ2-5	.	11	CASTAGASQYF
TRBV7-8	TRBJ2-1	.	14	CASRLAQLNGEQFF
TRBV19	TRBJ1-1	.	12	CASSTRDSRAFF
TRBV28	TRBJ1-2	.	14	CASSLQGARYGYTF
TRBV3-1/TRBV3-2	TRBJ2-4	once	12	CASSPGGNIQYF
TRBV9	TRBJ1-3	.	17	CASSVFDRAPSGNTIYF
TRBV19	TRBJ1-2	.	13	CASSIGGTYGYTF
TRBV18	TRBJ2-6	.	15	CASSPGRSGANVLTF
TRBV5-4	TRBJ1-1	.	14	CASSMDPPGTEAFF
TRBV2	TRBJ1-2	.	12	CANDREPYGYTF
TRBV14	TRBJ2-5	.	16	CASSQAGTSGRTTQYF